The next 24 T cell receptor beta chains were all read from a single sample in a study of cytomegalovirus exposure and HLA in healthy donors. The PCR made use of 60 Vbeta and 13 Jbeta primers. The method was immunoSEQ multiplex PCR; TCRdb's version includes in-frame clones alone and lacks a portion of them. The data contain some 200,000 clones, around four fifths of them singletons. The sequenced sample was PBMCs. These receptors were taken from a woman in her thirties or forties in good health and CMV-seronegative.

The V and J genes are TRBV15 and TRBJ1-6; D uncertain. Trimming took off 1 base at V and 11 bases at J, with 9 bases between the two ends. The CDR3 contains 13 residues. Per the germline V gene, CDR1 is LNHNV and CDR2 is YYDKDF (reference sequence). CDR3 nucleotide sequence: TGTGCCACCAGCAGAGTTACCGGGGCACCCCTCCACTTT. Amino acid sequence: CATSRVTGAPLHF.

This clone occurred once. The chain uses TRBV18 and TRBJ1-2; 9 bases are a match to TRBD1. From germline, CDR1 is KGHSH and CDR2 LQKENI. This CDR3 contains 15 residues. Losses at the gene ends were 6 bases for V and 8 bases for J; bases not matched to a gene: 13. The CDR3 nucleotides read TGTGCCAGCTCCCCCCCGGGACAGGGTTCCAGGGGCTACACCTTC. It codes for CASSPPGQGSRGYTF.

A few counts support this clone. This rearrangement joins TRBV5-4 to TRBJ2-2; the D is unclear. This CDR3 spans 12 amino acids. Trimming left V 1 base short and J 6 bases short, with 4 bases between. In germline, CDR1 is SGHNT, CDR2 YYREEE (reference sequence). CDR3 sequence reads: CASSLIAGELFF. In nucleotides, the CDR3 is TGTGCCAGCAGCTTGATCGCCGGGGAGCTGTTTTTT. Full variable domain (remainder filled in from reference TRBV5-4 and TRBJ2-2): ETGVTQSPTHLIKTRGQQVTLRCSSQSGHNTVSWYQQALGQGPQFIFQYYREEENGRGNFPPRFSGLQFPNYSSELNVNALELDDSALYLCASSLIAGELFFGEGSRLTVL.

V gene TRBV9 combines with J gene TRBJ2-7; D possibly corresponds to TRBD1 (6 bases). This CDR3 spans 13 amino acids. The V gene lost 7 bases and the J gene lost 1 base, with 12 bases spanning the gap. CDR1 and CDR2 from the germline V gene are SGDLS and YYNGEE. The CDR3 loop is CASGRQESYEQYF. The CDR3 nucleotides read TGTGCCAGCGGTAGACAGGAATCCTACGAGCAGTACTTC.

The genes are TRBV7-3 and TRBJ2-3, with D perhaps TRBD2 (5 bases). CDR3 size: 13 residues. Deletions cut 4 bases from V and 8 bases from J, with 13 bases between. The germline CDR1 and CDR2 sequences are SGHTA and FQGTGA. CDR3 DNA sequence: TGTGCCAGCAGCTCAACACTAGTGAGTACGCAGTATTTT. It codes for CASSSTLVSTQYF.

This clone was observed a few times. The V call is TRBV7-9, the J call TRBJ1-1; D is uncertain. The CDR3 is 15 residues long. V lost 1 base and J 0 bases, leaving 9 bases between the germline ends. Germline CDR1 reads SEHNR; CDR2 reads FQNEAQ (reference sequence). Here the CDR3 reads CASSLGAAVNTEAFF. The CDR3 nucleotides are TGTGCCAGCAGCTTAGGGGCAGCGGTGAACACTGAAGCTTTCTTT.

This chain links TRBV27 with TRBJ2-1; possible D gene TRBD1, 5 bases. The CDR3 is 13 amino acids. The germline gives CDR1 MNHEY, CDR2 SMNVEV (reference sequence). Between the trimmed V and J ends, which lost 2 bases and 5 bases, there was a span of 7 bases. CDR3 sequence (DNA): TGTGCCAGCAGTTTACGACAGAACAATGAGCAGTTCTTC. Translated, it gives CASSLRQNNEQFF.

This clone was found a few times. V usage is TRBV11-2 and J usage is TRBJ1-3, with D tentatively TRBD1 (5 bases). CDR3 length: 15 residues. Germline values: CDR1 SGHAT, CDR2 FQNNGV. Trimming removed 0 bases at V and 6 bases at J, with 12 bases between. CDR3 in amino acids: CASSLDLKGSNTIYF. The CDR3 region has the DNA TGTGCCAGCAGCTTAGATCTCAAGGGGTCAAACACCATATATTTT.

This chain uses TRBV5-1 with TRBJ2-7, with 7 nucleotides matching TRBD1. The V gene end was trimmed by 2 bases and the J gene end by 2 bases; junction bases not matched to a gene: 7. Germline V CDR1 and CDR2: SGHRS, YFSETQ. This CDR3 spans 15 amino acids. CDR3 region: CASSFPDRVPYEQYF. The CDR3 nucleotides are TGCGCCAGCAGCTTCCCCGACAGGGTCCCCTACGAGCAGTACTTC.

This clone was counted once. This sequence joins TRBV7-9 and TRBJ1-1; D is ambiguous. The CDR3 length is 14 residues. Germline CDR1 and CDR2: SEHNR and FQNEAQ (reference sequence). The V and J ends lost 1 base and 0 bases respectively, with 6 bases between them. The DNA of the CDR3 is TGTGCCAGCAGCTTAGACAGCATGAACACTGAAGCTTTCTTT. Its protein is CASSLDSMNTEAFF.

Here the CDR3 reads CASSQEPGPSGNTIYF. The CDR3 coding sequence is TGCGCCAGCAGCCAAGAGCCCGGTCCCTCTGGAAACACCATATATTTT. This sequence joins TRBV4-1 and TRBJ1-3, with unresolved D. The germline gives CDR1 MGHRA, CDR2 YSYEKL. The V gene lost 0 bases and the J gene lost 0 bases, with 9 bases spanning the gap. The CDR3 is 16 amino acids.

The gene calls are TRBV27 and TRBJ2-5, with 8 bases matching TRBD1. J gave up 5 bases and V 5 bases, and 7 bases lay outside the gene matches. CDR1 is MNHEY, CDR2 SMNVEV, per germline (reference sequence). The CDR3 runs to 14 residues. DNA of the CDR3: TGTGCCAGCAGTGTACAGGGGGACCGGGAGACCCAGTACTTC. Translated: CASSVQGDRETQYF.

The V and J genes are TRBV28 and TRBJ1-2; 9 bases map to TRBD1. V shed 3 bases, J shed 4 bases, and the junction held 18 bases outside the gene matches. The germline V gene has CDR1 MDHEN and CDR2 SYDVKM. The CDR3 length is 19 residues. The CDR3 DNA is TGTGCCAGCAGTTTTTTTCCCTCATCGAACAGGGGGCGCAGCTATGGCTACACCTTC. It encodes CASSFFPSSNRGRSYGYTF.

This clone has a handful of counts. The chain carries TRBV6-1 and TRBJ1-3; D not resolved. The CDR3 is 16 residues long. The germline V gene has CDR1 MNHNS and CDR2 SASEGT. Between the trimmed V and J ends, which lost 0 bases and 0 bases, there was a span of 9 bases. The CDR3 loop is CASSEALTYSGNTIYF. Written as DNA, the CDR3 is TGTGCCAGCAGTGAAGCGCTCACCTACTCTGGAAACACCATATATTTT.

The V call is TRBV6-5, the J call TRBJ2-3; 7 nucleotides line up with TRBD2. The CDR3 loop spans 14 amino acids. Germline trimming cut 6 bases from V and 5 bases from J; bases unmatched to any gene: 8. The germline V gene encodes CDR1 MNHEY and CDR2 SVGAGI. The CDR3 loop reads CASSPGLGGDTQYF. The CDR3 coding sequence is TGTGCCAGCAGCCCTGGACTAGGAGGAGATACGCAGTATTTT.

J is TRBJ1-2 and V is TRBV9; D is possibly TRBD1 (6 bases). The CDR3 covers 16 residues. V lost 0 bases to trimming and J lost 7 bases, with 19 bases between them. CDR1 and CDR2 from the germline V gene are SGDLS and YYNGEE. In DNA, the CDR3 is TGTGCCAGCAGCGTAGAATCGGGGGGCGAGGCGGGTGGCTACACCTTC. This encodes CASSVESGGEAGGYTF. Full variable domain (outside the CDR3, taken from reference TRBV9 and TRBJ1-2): DSGVTQTPKHLITATGQRVTLRCSPRSGDLSVYWYQQSLDQGLQFLIQYYNGEERAKGNILERFSAQQFPDLHSELNLSSLELGDSALYFCASSVESGGEAGGYTFGSGTRLTVV.

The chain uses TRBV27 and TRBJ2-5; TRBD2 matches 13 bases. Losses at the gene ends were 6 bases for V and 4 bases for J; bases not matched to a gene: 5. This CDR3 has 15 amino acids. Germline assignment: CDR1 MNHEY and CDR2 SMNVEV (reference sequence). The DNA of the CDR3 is TGTGCCAGCAGGGAACTAGCGGGAGGGTTAGAGACCCAGTACTTC. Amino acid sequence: CASRELAGGLETQYF.

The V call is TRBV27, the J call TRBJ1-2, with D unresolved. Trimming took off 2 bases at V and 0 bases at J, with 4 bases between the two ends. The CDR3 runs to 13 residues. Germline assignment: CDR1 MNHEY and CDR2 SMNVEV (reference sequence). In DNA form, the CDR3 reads TGTGCCAGCAGTTTACGTGCTAACTATGGCTACACCTTC. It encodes CASSLRANYGYTF.

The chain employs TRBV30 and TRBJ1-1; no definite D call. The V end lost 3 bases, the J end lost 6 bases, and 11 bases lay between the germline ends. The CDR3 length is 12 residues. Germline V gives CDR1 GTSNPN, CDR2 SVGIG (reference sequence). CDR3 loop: CAWRGLRAEAFF. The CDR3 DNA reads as TGTGCCTGGAGAGGTTTGCGGGCTGAAGCTTTCTTT.

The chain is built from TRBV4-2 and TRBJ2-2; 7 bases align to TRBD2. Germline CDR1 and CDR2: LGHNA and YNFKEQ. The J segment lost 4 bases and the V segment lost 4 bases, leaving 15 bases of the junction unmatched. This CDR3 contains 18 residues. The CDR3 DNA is TGTGCCAGCAGCCCCAGGGAGGGCTTCGGCCAGGCCACCGGGGAGCTGTTTTTT. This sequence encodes CASSPREGFGQATGELFF.

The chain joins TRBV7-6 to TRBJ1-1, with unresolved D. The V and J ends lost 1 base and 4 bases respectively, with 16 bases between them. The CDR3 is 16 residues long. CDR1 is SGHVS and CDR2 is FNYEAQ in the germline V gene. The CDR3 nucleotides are TGTGCCAGCAGCTTAGTCCGCCTGCTAGGCCCCACTGAAGCTTTCTTT. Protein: CASSLVRLLGPTEAFF.

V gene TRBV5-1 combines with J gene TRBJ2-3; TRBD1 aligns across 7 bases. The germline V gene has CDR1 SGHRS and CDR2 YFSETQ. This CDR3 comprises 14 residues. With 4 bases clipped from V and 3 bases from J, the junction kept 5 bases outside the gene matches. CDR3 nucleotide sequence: TGCGCCAGCAGCCGGGGACAGACTACAGATACGCAGTATTTT. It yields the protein CASSRGQTTDTQYF.

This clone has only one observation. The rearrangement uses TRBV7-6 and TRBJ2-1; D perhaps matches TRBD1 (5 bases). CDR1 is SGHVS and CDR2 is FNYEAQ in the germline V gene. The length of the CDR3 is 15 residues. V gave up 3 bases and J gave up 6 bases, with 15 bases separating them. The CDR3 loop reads CASSFRQLSFNEQFF. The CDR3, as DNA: TGTGCCAGCAGCTTTCGACAGTTAAGTTTCAATGAGCAGTTCTTC.

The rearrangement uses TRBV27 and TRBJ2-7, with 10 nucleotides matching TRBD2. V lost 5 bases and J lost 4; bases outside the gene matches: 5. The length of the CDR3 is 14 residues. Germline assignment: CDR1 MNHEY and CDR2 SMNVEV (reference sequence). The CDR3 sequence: CASSPQRGGYEQYF. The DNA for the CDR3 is TGTGCCAGCAGTCCCCAGCGGGGGGGGTACGAGCAGTACTTC.